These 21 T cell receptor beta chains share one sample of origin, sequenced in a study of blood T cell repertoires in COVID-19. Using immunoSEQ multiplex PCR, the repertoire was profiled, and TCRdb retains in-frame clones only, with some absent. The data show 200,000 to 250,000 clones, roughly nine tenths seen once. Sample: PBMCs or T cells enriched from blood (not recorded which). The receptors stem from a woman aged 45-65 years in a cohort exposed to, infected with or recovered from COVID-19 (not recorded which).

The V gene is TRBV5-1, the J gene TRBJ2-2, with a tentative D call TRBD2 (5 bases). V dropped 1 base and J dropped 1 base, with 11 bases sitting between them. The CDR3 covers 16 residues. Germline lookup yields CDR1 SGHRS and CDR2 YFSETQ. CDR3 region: CASSLLRERNTGELFF. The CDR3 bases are TGCGCCAGCAGCTTGCTGAGGGAGCGGAACACCGGGGAGCTGTTTTTT.

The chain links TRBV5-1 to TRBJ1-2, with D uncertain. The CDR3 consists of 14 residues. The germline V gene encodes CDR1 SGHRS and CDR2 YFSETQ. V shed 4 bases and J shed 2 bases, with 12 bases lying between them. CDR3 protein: CASSPPTDNYGYTF. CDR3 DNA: TGCGCCAGCAGCCCCCCAACAGACAACTATGGCTACACCTTC.

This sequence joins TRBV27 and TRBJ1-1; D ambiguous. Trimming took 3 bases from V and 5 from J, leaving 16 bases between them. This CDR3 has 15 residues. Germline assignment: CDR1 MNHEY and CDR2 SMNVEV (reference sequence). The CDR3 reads CASSFRVAAGTEAFF. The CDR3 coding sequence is TGTGCCAGCAGTTTTCGAGTTGCGGCCGGGACTGAAGCTTTCTTT.

The CDR3 spells CASSLEWGGQETQYF. For the CDR3, the DNA is TGCGCCAGCAGCTTGGAGTGGGGGGGCCAAGAGACCCAGTACTTC. This rearrangement joins TRBV5-1 to TRBJ2-5; 7 nucleotides match TRBD2. Unmatched junction bases numbered 3, after V lost 0 bases and J lost 1 base. CDR1 is SGHRS and CDR2 is YFSETQ in the germline V gene. The CDR3 spans 15 residues.

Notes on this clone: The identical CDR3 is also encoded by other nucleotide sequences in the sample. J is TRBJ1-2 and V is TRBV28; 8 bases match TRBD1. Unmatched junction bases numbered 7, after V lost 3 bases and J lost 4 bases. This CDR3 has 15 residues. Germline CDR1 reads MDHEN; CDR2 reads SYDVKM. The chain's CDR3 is CASSFPGQGAYGYTF. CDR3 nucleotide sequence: TGTGCCAGCAGTTTCCCTGGACAGGGAGCCTATGGCTACACCTTC.

In DNA form, the CDR3 reads TGTGCCAGCAGCTTGGCAGGGGCTATGAACACTGAAGCTTTCTTT. Translating it yields CASSLAGAMNTEAFF. The chain employs TRBV7-9 and TRBJ1-1; D might be TRBD1 (6 bases). CDR1 SEHNR and CDR2 FQNEAQ come from the germline V gene (reference sequence). V was pared by 3 bases and J by 0 bases, with 11 bases between. CDR3 size: 15 residues.

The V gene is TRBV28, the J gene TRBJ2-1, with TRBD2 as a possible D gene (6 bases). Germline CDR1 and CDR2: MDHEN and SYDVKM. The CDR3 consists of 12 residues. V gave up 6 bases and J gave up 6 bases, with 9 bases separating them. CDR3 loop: CASRLGGNEQFF. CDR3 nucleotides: TGTGCCAGCAGGCTGGGGGGCAATGAGCAGTTCTTC.

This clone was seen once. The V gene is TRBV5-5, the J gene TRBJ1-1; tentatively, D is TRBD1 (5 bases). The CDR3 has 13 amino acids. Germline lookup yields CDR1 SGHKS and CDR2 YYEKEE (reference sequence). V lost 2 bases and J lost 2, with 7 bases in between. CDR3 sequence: CASSLGVNTEAFF. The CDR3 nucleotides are TGTGCCAGCAGCTTAGGGGTTAACACTGAAGCTTTCTTT.

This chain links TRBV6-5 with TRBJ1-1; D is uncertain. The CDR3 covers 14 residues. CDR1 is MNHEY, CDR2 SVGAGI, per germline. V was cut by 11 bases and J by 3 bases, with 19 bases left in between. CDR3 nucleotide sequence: TGTGCCGTAAACCCCGGGGTTAGGGACACTGAAGCTTTCTTT. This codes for CAVNPGVRDTEAFF.

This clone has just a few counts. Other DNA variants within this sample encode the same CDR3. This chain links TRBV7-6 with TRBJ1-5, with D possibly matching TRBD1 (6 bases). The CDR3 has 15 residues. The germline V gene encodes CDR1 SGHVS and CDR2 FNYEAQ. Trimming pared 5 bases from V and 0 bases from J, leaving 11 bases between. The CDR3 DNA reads TGTGCCAGCAGCACGGACAGTTTTAGCAATCAGCCCCAGCATTTT. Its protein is CASSTDSFSNQPQHF.

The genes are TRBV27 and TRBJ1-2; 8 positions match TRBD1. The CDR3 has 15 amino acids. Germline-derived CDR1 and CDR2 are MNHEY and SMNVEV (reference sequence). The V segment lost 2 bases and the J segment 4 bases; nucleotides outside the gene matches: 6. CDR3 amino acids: CASSLATGGIYGYTF. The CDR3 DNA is TGTGCCAGCAGTTTAGCCACAGGGGGTATCTATGGCTACACCTTC.

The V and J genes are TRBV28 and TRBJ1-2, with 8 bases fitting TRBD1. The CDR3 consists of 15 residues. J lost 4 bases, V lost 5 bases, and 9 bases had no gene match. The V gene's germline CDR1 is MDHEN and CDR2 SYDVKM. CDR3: CASSLQGQVIYGYTF. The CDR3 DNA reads TGTGCCAGCAGTCTACAGGGACAGGTTATCTATGGCTACACCTTC.

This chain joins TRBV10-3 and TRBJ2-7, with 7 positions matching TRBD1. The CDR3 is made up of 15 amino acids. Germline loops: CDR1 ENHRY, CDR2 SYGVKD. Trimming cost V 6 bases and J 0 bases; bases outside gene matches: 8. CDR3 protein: CAIRSGTAFSYEQYF. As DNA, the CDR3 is TGTGCCATCAGATCGGGGACAGCTTTCTCCTACGAGCAGTACTTC.

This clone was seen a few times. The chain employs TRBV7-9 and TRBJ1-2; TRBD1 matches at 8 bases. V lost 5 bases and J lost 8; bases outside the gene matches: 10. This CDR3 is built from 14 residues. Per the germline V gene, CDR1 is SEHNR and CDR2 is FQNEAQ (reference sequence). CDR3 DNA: TGTGCCAGCAGCCAAGGACAGGGCATTTTGGGCTACACCTTC. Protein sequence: CASSQGQGILGYTF.

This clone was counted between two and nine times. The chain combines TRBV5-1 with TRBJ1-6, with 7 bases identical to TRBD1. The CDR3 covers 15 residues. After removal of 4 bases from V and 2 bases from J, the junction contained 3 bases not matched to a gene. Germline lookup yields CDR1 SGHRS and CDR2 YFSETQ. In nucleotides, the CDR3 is TGCGCCAGCAGCCCGGGGACAGCCTATAATTCACCCCTCCACTTT. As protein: CASSPGTAYNSPLHF. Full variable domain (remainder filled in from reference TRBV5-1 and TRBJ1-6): KAGVTQTPRYLIKTRGQQVTLSCSPISGHRSVSWYQQTPGQGLQFLFEYFSETQRNKGNFPGRFSGRQFSNSRSEMNVSTLELGDSALYLCASSPGTAYNSPLHFGNGTRLTVT.

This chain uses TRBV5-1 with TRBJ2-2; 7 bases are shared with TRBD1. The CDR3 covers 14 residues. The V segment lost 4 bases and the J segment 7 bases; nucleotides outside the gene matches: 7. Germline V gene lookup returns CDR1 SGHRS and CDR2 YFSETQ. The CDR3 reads CASSLDRVDGELFF. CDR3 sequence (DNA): TGCGCCAGCAGCCTCGACAGGGTAGACGGGGAGCTGTTTTTT.

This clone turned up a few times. The CDR3 DNA follows: TGCGCCAGCAGCCAGCTCGACATGATCTCCTACAATGAGCAGTTCTTC. Translated, it gives CASSQLDMISYNEQFF. The chain is built from TRBV4-1 and TRBJ2-1; D remains ambiguous. The CDR3 runs to 16 residues. The V end lost 3 bases, the J end lost 0 bases, and 12 bases lay between the germline ends. Germline V gene lookup returns CDR1 MGHRA and CDR2 YSYEKL.

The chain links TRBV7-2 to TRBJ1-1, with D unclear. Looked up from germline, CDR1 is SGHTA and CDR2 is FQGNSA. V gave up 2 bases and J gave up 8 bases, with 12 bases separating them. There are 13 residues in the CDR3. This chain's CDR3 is CASSLMSRGEAFF. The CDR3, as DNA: TGTGCCAGCAGCTTAATGAGCCGGGGAGAAGCTTTCTTT.

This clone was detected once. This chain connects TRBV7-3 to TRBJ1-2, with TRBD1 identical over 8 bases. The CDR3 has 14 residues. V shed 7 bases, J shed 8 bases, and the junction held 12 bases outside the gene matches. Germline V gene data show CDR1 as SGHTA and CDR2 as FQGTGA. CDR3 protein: CASTQTGGVGGYTF. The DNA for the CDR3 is TGTGCCAGCACCCAAACAGGGGGTGTTGGCGGCTACACCTTC.

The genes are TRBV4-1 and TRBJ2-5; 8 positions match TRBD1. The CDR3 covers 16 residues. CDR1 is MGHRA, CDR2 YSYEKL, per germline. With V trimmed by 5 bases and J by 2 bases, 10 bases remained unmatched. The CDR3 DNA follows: TGCGCCAGCAGCGCACGGGACAGGTGGAGACAAGAGACCCAGTACTTC. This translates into CASSARDRWRQETQYF.

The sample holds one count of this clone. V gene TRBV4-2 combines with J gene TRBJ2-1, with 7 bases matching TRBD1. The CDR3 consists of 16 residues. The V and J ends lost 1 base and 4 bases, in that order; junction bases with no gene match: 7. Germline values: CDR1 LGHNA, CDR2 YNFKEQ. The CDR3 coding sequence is TGTGCCAGCAGCCAAGTTGGGACAGTGCCATACAATGAGCAGTTCTTC. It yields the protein CASSQVGTVPYNEQFF.